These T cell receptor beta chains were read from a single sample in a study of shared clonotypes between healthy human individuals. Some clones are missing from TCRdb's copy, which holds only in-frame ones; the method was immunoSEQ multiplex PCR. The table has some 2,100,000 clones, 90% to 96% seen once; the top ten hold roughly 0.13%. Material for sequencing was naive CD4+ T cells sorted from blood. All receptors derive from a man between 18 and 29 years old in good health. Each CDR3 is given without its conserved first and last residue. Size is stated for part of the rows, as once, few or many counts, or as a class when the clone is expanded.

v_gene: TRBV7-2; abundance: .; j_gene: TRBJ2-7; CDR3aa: ASSLAGVSFD
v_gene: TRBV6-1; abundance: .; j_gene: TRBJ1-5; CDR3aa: ASSRTGVDQPQH
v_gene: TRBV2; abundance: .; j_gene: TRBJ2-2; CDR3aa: ASMFQRVGTGELF
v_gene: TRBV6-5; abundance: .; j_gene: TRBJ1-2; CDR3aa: ASSYSGRVWDGYT
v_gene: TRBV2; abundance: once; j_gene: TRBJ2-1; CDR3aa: ASTQRRFWEQF
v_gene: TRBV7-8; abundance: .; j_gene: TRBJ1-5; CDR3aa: ASSVQGYQPQH
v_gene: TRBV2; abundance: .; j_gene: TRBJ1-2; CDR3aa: ASSPLLGGTNYGYT
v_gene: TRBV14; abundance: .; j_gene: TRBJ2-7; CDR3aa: ASSQVLGRASYEQY
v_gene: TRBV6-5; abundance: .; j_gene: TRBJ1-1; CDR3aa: ASSRTGGTEAF
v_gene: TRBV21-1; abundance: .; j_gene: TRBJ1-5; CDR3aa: ASSKGGSRTTSNQPQH
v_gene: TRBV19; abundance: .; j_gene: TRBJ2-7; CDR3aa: ASSTAYEQY
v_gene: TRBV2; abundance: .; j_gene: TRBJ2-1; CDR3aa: ACWVEGLNEQF
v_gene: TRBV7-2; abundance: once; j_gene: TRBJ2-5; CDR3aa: ASSLAQGGETQY
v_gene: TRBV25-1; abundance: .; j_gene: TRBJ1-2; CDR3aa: ASSENPGQGAYGYT
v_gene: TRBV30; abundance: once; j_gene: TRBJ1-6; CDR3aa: AWTSGTGNSPLH
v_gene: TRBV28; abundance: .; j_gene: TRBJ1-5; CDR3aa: ASSPGQPRQPQH
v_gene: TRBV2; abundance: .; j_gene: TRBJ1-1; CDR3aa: ASRGTGATEAF
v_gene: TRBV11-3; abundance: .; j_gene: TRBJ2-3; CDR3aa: ASSLGKTGGADTQY
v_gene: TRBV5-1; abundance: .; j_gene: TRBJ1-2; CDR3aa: ASSLTMADGDGYT
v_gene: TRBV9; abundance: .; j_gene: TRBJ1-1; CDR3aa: ASSERDYPGTEAF
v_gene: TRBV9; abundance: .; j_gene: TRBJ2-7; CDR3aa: ASTGPRGGLY
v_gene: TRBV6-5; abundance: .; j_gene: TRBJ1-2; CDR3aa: ASSYSNRPHYGYT
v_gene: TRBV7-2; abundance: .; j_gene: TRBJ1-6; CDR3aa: ASSLASFRASNSPLH
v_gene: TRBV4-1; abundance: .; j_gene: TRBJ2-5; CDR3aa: ASSQSGYQETQY
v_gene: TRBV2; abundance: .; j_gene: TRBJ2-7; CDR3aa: ASHSIYEQY
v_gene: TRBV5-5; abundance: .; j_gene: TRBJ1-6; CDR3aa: ASSANRESSYNSPLH
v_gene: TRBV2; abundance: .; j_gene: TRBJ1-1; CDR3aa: ASSWDAVMNTEAF
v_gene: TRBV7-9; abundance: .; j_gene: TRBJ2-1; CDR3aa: ASSGGPHNEQF
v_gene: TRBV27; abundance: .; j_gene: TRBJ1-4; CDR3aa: ASSLVFRANEKLF
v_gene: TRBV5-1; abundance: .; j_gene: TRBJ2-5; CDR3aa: ASRLTSGGPY
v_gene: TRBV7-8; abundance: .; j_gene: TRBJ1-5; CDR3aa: ASSLGTGPNQPQH
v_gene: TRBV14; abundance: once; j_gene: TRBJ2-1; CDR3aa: ASSRTGKSGSGGLYNEQF
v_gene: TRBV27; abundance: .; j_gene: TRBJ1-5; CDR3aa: ASSRTGVGNQPQH
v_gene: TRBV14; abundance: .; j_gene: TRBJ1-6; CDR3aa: ASSQDRHTNSPLH
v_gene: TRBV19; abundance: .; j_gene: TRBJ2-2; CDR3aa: ASSVTSGRALLSTGELF
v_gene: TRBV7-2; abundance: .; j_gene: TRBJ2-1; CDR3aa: ASSSGLANNEQF
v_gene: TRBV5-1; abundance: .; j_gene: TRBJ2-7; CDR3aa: ASSLNRVGHEQY
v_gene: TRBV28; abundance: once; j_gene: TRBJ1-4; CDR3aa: ASSFTGGWINEKLF
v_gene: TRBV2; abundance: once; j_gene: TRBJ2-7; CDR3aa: ASSAAPLAGGPEQY
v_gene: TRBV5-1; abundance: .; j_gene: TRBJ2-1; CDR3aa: ASRFWTSGSGEQF
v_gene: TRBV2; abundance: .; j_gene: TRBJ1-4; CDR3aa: ASSARQISNEKLF
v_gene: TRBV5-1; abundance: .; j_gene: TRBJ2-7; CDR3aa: ASSLEGQATITV
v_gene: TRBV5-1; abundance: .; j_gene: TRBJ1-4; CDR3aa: ASSPGSSATNEKLF
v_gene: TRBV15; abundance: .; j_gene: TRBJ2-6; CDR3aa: ATKDSRSPGANVLT
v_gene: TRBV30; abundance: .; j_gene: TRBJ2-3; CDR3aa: ASALDTDTQY
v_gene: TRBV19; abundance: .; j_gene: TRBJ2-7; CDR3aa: ASSMATGGRDEQY
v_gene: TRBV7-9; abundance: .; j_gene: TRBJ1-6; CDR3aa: ASSPTGVYNSPLH
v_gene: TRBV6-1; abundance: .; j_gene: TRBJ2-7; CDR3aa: ASSALAGATYEQY
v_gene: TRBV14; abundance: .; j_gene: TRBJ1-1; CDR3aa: ASPPRGGWGTEAF
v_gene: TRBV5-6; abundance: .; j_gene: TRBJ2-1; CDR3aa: ASSLSLPGNEQF
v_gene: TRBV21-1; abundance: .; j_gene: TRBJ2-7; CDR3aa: ASSSRGLFYEQY
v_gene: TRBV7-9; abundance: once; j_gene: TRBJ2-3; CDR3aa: ASSPKVGVTTDTQY
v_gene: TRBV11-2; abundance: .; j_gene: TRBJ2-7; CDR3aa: ASSDLGLLAGFYEQY
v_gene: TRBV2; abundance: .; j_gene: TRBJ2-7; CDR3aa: ASSGRQNYEQY
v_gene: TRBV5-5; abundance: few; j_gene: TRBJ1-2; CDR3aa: ASSFSGEYGYT